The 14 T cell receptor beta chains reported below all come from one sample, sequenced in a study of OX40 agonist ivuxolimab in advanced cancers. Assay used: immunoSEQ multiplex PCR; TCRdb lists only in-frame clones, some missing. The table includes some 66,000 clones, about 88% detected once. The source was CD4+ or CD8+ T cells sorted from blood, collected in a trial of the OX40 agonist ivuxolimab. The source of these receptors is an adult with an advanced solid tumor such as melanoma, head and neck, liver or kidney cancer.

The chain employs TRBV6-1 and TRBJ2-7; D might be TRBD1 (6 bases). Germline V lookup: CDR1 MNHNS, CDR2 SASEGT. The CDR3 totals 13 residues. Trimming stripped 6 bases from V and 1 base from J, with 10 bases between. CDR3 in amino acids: CASSSGQSYEQYF. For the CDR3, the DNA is TGTGCCAGCAGCTCCGGACAGTCCTACGAGCAGTACTTC.

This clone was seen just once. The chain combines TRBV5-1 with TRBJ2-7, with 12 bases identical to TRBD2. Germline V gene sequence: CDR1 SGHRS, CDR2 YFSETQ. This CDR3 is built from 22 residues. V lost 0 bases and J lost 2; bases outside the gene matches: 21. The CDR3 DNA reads TGCGCCAGCAGCTTGGTTCCTAGCGGGAGGGCAGTACCCGTTCTGGAAGCCTACGAGCAGTACTTC. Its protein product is CASSLVPSGRAVPVLEAYEQYF.

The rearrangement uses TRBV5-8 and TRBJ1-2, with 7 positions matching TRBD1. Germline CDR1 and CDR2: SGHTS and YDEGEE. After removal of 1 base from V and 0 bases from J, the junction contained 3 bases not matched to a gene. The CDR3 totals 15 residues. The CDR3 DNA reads TGTGCCAGCAGCTTGCAGCAGGGGGCTAACTATGGCTACACCTTC. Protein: CASSLQQGANYGYTF.

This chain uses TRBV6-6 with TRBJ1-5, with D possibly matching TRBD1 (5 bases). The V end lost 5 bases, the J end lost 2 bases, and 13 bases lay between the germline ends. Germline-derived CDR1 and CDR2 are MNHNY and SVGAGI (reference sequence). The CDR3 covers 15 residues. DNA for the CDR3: TGTGCCAGCAGTGTGGGGGGATCGGGCAATCAGCCCCAGCATTTT. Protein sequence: CASSVGGSGNQPQHF.

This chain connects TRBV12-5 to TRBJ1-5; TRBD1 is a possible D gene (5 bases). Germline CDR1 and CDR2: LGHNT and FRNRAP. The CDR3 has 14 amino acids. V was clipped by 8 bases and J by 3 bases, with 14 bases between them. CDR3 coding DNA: TGTGCTAGTTCCCTTCAGGGTTTCAATCAGCCCCAGCATTTT. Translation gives CASSLQGFNQPQHF.

The CDR3 nucleotides read TGTGCCAGTAGTATAGATCCCGGACGAGTTTTCTGGCCCCAGCATTTT. The encoded protein is CASSIDPGRVFWPQHF. The rearrangement uses TRBV19 and TRBJ1-5; no firm D call. Germline V gives CDR1 LNHDA, CDR2 SQIVND (reference sequence). V lost 0 bases and J lost 9, with 18 bases in between. This CDR3 region has 16 residues.

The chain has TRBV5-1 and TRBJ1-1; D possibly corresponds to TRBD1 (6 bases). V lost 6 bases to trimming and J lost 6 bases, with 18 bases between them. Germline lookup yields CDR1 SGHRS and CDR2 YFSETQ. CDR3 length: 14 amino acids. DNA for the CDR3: TGCGCCAGCACCACGAGCGTAGGGGGTTCTGAAGCTTTCTTT. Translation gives CASTTSVGGSEAFF.

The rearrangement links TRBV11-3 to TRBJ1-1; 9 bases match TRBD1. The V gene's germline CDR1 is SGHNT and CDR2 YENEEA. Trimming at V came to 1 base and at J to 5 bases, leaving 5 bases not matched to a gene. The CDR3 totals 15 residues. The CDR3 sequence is CASSLVGQGYTEAFF. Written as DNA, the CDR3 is TGTGCCAGCAGCTTAGTGGGACAGGGATATACTGAAGCTTTCTTT.

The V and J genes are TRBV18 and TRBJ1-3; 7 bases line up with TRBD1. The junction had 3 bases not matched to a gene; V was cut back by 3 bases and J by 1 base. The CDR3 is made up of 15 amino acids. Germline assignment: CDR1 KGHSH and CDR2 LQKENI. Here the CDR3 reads CASSPTGTSGNTIYF. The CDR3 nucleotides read TGTGCCAGCTCACCGACAGGGACATCTGGAAACACCATATATTTT.

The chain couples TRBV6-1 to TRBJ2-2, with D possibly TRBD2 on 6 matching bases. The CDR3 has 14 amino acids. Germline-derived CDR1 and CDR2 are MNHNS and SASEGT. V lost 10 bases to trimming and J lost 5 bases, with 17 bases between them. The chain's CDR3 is CATKVGGWTGELFF. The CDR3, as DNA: TGTGCCACAAAGGTGGGGGGTTGGACCGGGGAGCTGTTTTTT.

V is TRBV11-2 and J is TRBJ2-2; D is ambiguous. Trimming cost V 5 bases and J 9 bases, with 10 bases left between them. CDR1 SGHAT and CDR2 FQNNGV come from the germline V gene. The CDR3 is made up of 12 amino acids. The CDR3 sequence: CASSANRRELFF. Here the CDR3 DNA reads TGTGCCAGCAGCGCCAATAGGAGGGAGCTGTTTTTT.

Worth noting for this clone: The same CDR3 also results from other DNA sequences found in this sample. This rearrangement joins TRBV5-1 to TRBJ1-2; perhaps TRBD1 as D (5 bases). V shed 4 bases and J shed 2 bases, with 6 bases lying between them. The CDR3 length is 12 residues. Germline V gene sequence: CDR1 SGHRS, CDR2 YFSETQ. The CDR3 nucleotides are TGCGCCAGCAGCCGGGGCAACTATGGCTACACCTTC. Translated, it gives CASSRGNYGYTF.

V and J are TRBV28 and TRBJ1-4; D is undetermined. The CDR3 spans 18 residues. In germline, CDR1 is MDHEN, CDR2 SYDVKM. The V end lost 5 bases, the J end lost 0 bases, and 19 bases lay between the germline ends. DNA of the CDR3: TGTGCCAGCAGTCGCTGGATATGGCAGGACCCAACTAATGAAAAACTGTTTTTT. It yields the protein CASSRWIWQDPTNEKLFF.

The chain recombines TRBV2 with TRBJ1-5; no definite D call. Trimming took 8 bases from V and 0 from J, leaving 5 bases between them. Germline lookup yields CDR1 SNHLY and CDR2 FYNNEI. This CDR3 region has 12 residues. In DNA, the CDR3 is TGTGCCAGCGGAGATAGCAATCAGCCCCAGCATTTT. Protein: CASGDSNQPQHF.